The clone carrying this TCR beta chain was seen a handful of times. Measured with immunoSEQ multiplex PCR; TCRdb has only the in-frame clones, and not every one. The sample includes some 66,000 clones, approximately 79% of them seen just once. The sample comes from a study of blood T cell repertoires in COVID-19. Germline CDR1 is SNHLY and CDR2 is FYNNEI. The CDR3 has 14 residues. Germline trimming cut 4 bases from V and 3 bases from J; bases unmatched to any gene: 1. The TCR comes from a man in his sixties with acute or convalescent COVID-19. V is TRBV2 and J is TRBJ1-2, with 11 bases identical to TRBD1. Specimen: peripheral blood. The CDR3 sequence is CASSGTGGHYGYTF. The CDR3 coding sequence is TGTGCCAGCAGTGGGACAGGGGGCCACTATGGCTACACCTTC.